What follows describes a single TCR beta chain. Its antigen remains unidentified. This record belongs to a study of cytomegalovirus exposure and HLA in healthy donors. Findings and limits, study-wide: The likely explanation for a cluster of highly shared sequence variants was sequencing artifact. The study reported that TCR beta sequences accurately predicted HLA-A and HLA-B alleles in most subjects. Later analysis suggested links between common viral pathogens and several top significant clusters. Later genetic work tied a missense DCLRE1C variant to beta-chain V and J trimming.

Germline V gene sequence: CDR1 SEHNR, CDR2 FQNEAQ (reference sequence). This CDR3 has 11 amino acids. V lost 10 bases and J lost 9; bases outside the gene matches: 4. With 60 Vbeta and 13 Jbeta primers, the PCR was carried out. Here immunoSEQ multiplex PCR was the method, and the copy in TCRdb shows in-frame clones only, minus some. The profile covers 100,000 to 150,000 clones, with 80% appearing a single time and 1% taken by the ten largest. This TCR derives from a human donor in good health. What was sequenced was PBMCs. The chain couples TRBV7-9 to TRBJ2-2; TRBD1 matches 8 bases. CDR3 loop: CATQGARELFF. The CDR3 DNA sequence: TGTGCCACCCAGGGGGCCAGGGAGCTGTTTTTT.